Shown below are 27 T cell receptor beta chains from a single sample sequenced in a study of T cell changes during pregnancy in multiple sclerosis. The data were produced by immunoSEQ multiplex PCR, yet TCRdb's version contains in-frame clones alone and is incomplete. The table includes tens of thousands of clones, more than 85% detected once. The source was CD8+ T cells from peripheral blood mononuclear cells, collected before pregnancy. Receptors were obtained from a female donor with multiple sclerosis, enrolled in a pregnancy study.

The rearrangement uses TRBV9 and TRBJ2-5, with TRBD1 identical over 7 bases. The CDR3 runs to 15 residues. V was pared by 0 bases and J by 1 base, with 3 bases of the junction left unmatched. The germline CDR1 and CDR2 sequences are SGDLS and YYNGEE. In nucleotides, the CDR3 is TGTGCCAGCAGCGTAGAGGGGGCCGCCCAAGAGACCCAGTACTTC. It translates to CASSVEGAAQETQYF. Full variable domain (rest looked up from reference TRBV9 and TRBJ2-5): DSGVTQTPKHLITATGQRVTLRCSPRSGDLSVYWYQQSLDQGLQFLIQYYNGEERAKGNILERFSAQQFPDLHSELNLSSLELGDSALYFCASSVEGAAQETQYFGPGTRLLVL.

This clone was picked up one time. The chain links TRBV19 to TRBJ2-7, with 7 nucleotides matching TRBD2. Germline trimming cut 3 bases from V and 0 bases from J; bases unmatched to any gene: 5. Germline assignment: CDR1 LNHDA and CDR2 SQIVND (reference sequence). This CDR3 is 15 amino acids long. DNA of the CDR3: TGTGCCAGTAGTATTGACCGGGACTACTCCTACGAGCAGTACTTC. Translation: CASSIDRDYSYEQYF.

This clone has just a few counts. The chain joins TRBV19 to TRBJ1-2; D might be TRBD1 (5 bases). This CDR3 contains 12 residues. V lost 6 bases and J lost 3, with 8 bases in between. Germline values: CDR1 LNHDA, CDR2 SQIVND (reference sequence). In DNA form, the CDR3 reads TGTGCCAGTAGCCAGGGATACTATGGCTACACCTTC. Residues: CASSQGYYGYTF.

This sequence joins TRBV6-1 and TRBJ2-7, with D unresolved. The V gene lost 11 bases and the J gene lost 0 bases, with 8 bases spanning the gap. Germline V gene sequence: CDR1 MNHNS, CDR2 SASEGT. This CDR3 contains 11 residues. The CDR3 nucleotides read TGTGCCGGCCAAAGCTCCTACGAGCAGTACTTC. Its translation: CAGQSSYEQYF.

The chain combines TRBV27 with TRBJ2-1; 13 bases fit TRBD2. Germline values: CDR1 MNHEY, CDR2 SMNVEV (reference sequence). This CDR3 is 16 amino acids long. With 5 bases clipped from V and 8 bases from J, the junction kept 9 bases outside the gene matches. CDR3 amino acids: CASSTLLAGGHDEQFF. The CDR3 DNA sequence: TGTGCCAGCAGTACCCTACTAGCGGGGGGGCACGATGAGCAGTTCTTC.

This chain uses TRBV19 with TRBJ1-1, with unresolved D. The germline V and J ends were trimmed by 7 bases and 0 bases, with 9 bases remaining between them. Germline CDR1 is LNHDA and CDR2 is SQIVND (reference sequence). CDR3 length: 13 residues. Written as DNA, the CDR3 is TGTGCCAGTACGGAGGGCATGAACACTGAAGCTTTCTTT. This codes for CASTEGMNTEAFF. Filled out from reference TRBV19 and TRBJ1-1, the complete variable domain reads DGGITQSPKYLFRKEGQNVTLSCEQNLNHDAMYWYRQDPGQGLRLIYYSQIVNDFQKGDIAEGYSVSREKKESFPLTVTSAQKNPTAFYLCASTEGMNTEAFFGQGTRLTVV.

The V call is TRBV7-8, the J call TRBJ1-2, with TRBD1 matching over 12 bases. CDR1 and CDR2 from the germline V gene are SGHVS and FQNEAQ. The CDR3 is 16 residues long. With 5 bases clipped from V and 6 bases from J, the junction kept 10 bases outside the gene matches. CDR3 bases: TGTGCCAGCAGCCCCGATCGGGACAGGGGGCGAGATGGCTACACCTTC. It translates to CASSPDRDRGRDGYTF.

The chain has TRBV6-5 and TRBJ1-1; TRBD1 matches 7 bases. The germline CDR1 and CDR2 sequences are MNHEY and SVGAGI. Trimming cost V 4 bases and J 8 bases; bases outside gene matches: 4. This CDR3 is built from 12 residues. As DNA, the CDR3 is TGTGCCAGCAGTTCCGACAGGGAGGAAGCTTTCTTT. Its translation: CASSSDREEAFF.

The chain uses TRBV6-5 and TRBJ1-3, with TRBD1 as a possible D gene (6 bases). CDR1 is MNHEY and CDR2 is SVGAGI in the germline V gene. V was pared by 9 bases and J by 0 bases, with 12 bases between. This CDR3 is built from 14 residues. The CDR3 DNA reads TGTGCCAGTCGGACAGTTACCTCTGGAAACACCATATATTTT. Encoded protein: CASRTVTSGNTIYF.

The rearrangement joins TRBV7-9 to TRBJ1-1, with 9 nucleotides matching TRBD1. Germline V gives CDR1 SEHNR, CDR2 FQNEAQ (reference sequence). CDR3 length: 15 residues. V lost 5 bases, J lost 5 bases, and 9 bases stayed unmatched. CDR3 residues: CASSAMGQGRTEAFF. The CDR3 DNA reads as TGTGCCAGCAGCGCGATGGGACAGGGTAGAACTGAAGCTTTCTTT.

The chain has TRBV11-2 and TRBJ2-3; 13 bases match TRBD2. V shed 6 bases, J shed 3 bases, and the junction held 3 bases outside the gene matches. CDR3 size: 15 residues. Germline values: CDR1 SGHAT, CDR2 FQNNGV. The CDR3 nucleotides are TGTGCCAGCAGACCGACTAGCGGGGGGACAGATACGCAGTATTTT. It encodes CASRPTSGGTDTQYF. Complete variable domain (other parts from reference TRBV11-2 and TRBJ2-3): EAGVAQSPRYKIIEKRQSVAFWCNPISGHATLYWYQQILGQGPKLLIQFQNNGVVDDSQLPKDRFSAERLKGVDSTLKIQPAKLEDSAVYLCASRPTSGGTDTQYFGPGTRLTVL.

The chain has TRBV2 and TRBJ2-7, with D perhaps matching TRBD1 (6 bases). Germline V lookup: CDR1 SNHLY, CDR2 FYNNEI. Trimming took 4 bases from V and 3 from J, leaving 10 bases between them. The CDR3 is 13 amino acids. CDR3 residues: CASSVGAYYEQYF. CDR3 nucleotide sequence: TGTGCCAGCAGTGTGGGGGCGTACTACGAGCAGTACTTC. The full variable domain, in which reference TRBV2 and TRBJ2-7 provide the parts outside the CDR3, is EPEVTQTPSHQVTQMGQEVILRCVPISNHLYFYWYRQILGQKVEFLVSFYNNEISEKSEIFDDQFSVERPDGSNFTLKIRSTKLEDSAMYFCASSVGAYYEQYFGPGTRLTVT.

V gene TRBV19 combines with J gene TRBJ2-1; 8 bases are a match to TRBD1. V lost 2 bases to trimming and J lost 6 bases; unmatched junction nucleotides: 3. Germline CDR1 reads LNHDA; CDR2 reads SQIVND (reference sequence). This CDR3 has 14 amino acids. This CDR3 reads CASSIPGQVNEQFF. CDR3 in DNA: TGTGCCAGTAGTATACCGGGACAGGTCAATGAGCAGTTCTTC.

The genes are TRBV15 and TRBJ1-1; 9 positions agree with TRBD1. This CDR3 region has 13 residues. The J segment lost 4 bases and the V segment lost 4 bases, leaving 1 base of the junction unmatched. Per the germline V gene, CDR1 is LNHNV and CDR2 is YYDKDF (reference sequence). The CDR3 coding sequence is TGTGCCACCAGCATGACAGGGGGCACTGAAGCTTTCTTT. It encodes CATSMTGGTEAFF.

The chain recombines TRBV29-1 with TRBJ2-7; 7 bases line up with TRBD1. CDR3 length equals 15 residues. Looked up from germline, CDR1 is SQVTM and CDR2 is ANQGSEA. J was trimmed by 2 bases and V by 0 bases; bases with no gene match: 7. DNA for the CDR3: TGCAGCGTTGAAGAACCCCAAGGGACAGCCTACGAGCAGTACTTC. As protein: CSVEEPQGTAYEQYF.

This rearrangement joins TRBV19 to TRBJ1-1; D perhaps matches TRBD1 (5 bases). CDR3 size: 12 residues. The germline V gene encodes CDR1 LNHDA and CDR2 SQIVND (reference sequence). The germline V and J ends were trimmed by 7 bases and 11 bases, with 17 bases remaining between them. CDR3 bases: TGTGCCAGTACCGTTGGGGGGTCGGAGGCTTTCTTT. It is translated as CASTVGGSEAFF.

J is TRBJ2-7 and V is TRBV6-5, with a weak D call TRBD2 (5 bases). The germline V and J ends were trimmed by 0 bases and 1 base, with 13 bases remaining between them. The CDR3 consists of 16 residues. The germline CDR1 and CDR2 sequences are MNHEY and SVGAGI. DNA for the CDR3: TGTGCCAGCAGTTACTCAACGGGGTCCCCATCCTACGAGCAGTACTTC. Amino acid sequence: CASSYSTGSPSYEQYF.

This clone has only one observation. This sequence joins TRBV5-4 and TRBJ1-2; tentative D call: TRBD1 (6 bases). CDR3 length: 17 residues. Trimming left V 4 bases short and J 3 bases short, with 22 bases between. The germline V gene has CDR1 SGHNT and CDR2 YYREEE (reference sequence). The CDR3 sequence is CASSPGMGLGAYYGYTF. CDR3 nucleotides: TGTGCCAGCAGCCCGGGGATGGGTTTGGGGGCGTACTATGGCTACACCTTC. Variable domain in full (rest from reference TRBV5-4 and TRBJ1-2): ETGVTQSPTHLIKTRGQQVTLRCSSQSGHNTVSWYQQALGQGPQFIFQYYREEENGRGNFPPRFSGLQFPNYSSELNVNALELDDSALYLCASSPGMGLGAYYGYTFGSGTRLTVV.

V is TRBV19 and J is TRBJ1-1, with a tentative D call TRBD1 (5 bases). The germline CDR1 and CDR2 sequences are LNHDA and SQIVND (reference sequence). Trimming stripped 3 bases from V and 5 bases from J, with 13 bases between. This CDR3 has 14 residues. This CDR3 is CASSMTVGGTEAFF. The CDR3 DNA reads TGTGCCAGTAGTATGACGGTTGGGGGGACTGAAGCTTTCTTT.

The gene calls are TRBV4-1 and TRBJ1-2; the D gene is possibly TRBD1 (5 bases). Germline V gene sequence: CDR1 MGHRA, CDR2 YSYEKL. This CDR3 contains 14 residues. V was trimmed by 1 base and J by 4 bases, leaving 10 bases between them. The CDR3 nucleotides are TGCGCCAGCAGCCAAGGCGGGACGCCCTATGGCTACACCTTC. Residues: CASSQGGTPYGYTF.

For this clone: The junction differs from germline at one of its ends, possibly a read error. The V gene is TRBV7-7, the J gene TRBJ2-1, with 11 bases matching TRBD2. The germline V gene has CDR1 SSHAT and CDR2 FNYEAQ (reference sequence). The CDR3 is made up of 14 amino acids. The CDR3 nucleotides read TGTGCTAGCAGCTTACTAGCGGGGGACAATGAGCAGTTCTTC. It encodes CASSLLAGDNEQFF.

The chain employs TRBV5-6 and TRBJ2-1; D may be TRBD1 (6 bases). In germline, CDR1 is SGHDT, CDR2 YYEEEE. The V gene lost 2 bases and the J gene lost 0 bases, with 18 bases spanning the gap. The CDR3 runs to 18 residues. The CDR3 loop is CASSFLSVGGLSYNEQFF. The CDR3 DNA sequence: TGTGCCAGCAGCTTCCTGAGTGTTGGGGGCCTCTCCTACAATGAGCAGTTCTTC.

This chain joins TRBV5-5 and TRBJ2-3; possibly TRBD1 for D (8 bases). Germline-derived CDR1 and CDR2 are SGHKS and YYEKEE (reference sequence). The ends were cut back, 4 bases at V and 2 bases at J, with 14 bases in the middle. The CDR3 has 15 amino acids. Here the CDR3 DNA reads TGTGCCAGCAGCCCGACAGGGGACTACACAGATACGCAGTATTTT. Protein sequence: CASSPTGDYTDTQYF. The full variable domain, its missing parts supplied by reference TRBV5-5 and TRBJ2-3, is DAGVTQSPTHLIKTRGQQVTLRCSPISGHKSVSWYQQVLGQGPQFIFQYYEKEERGRGNFPDRFSARQFPNYSSELNVNALLLGDSALYLCASSPTGDYTDTQYFGPGTRLTVL.

This clone showed up just once. This chain uses TRBV19 with TRBJ2-7; the D gene is possibly TRBD1 (5 bases). The CDR3 consists of 13 residues. Germline CDR1 reads LNHDA; CDR2 reads SQIVND (reference sequence). V gave up 7 bases and J gave up 4 bases, with 14 bases separating them. The CDR3 DNA reads as TGTGCCAGTACCCCAGGGTACGGGTACGAGCAGTACTTC. This codes for CASTPGYGYEQYF.

The V gene is TRBV19, the J gene TRBJ2-7, with TRBD1 matching 9 bases. Germline V gene data show CDR1 as LNHDA and CDR2 as SQIVND (reference sequence). CDR3 size: 16 residues. J was trimmed by 2 bases and V by 3 bases; bases with no gene match: 8. The CDR3 bases are TGTGCCAGTAGTATCAATCGGGACAGGGTGGCCTACGAGCAGTACTTC. Translating it yields CASSINRDRVAYEQYF.

This clone was detected once. The gene calls are TRBV19 and TRBJ1-1; tentative D call: TRBD1 (5 bases). CDR1 and CDR2 from the germline V gene are LNHDA and SQIVND (reference sequence). Trimming pared 9 bases from V and 4 bases from J, leaving 12 bases between. This CDR3 spans 12 amino acids. CDR3 sequence: CASLGVGTEAFF. CDR3 coding DNA: TGTGCCAGCCTAGGGGTGGGCACTGAAGCTTTCTTT.

The chain combines TRBV7-3 with TRBJ1-1; D remains unclear. The CDR3 loop spans 13 amino acids. CDR1 and CDR2 from the germline V gene are SGHTA and FQGTGA. The germline V and J ends were trimmed by 2 bases and 2 bases, with 6 bases remaining between them. CDR3 loop: CASSLAGNTEAFF. In nucleotides, the CDR3 is TGTGCCAGCAGCTTAGCGGGTAACACTGAAGCTTTCTTT. Complete variable domain (other parts from reference TRBV7-3 and TRBJ1-1): GAGVSQTPSNKVTEKGKYVELRCDPISGHTALYWYRQSLGQGPEFLIYFQGTGAADDSGLPNDRFFAVRPEGSVSTLKIQRTERGDSAVYLCASSLAGNTEAFFGQGTRLTVV.